Detailed here is one T cell receptor beta chain. Antigen unknown. Repertoires were generated with immunoSEQ multiplex PCR, while TCRdb's copy carries only in-frame clones and drops some. In the table there are 20,000 to 30,000 clones, 78% of which are singletons. This sample is drawn from a study of cytotoxic CD8 clonotypes in ibrutinib-treated CLL. Study-level results: Public clonotypes were rare and shrank or held steady on treatment.

Looked up from germline, CDR1 is MNHEY and CDR2 is SVGAGI. V lost 6 bases and J 4 bases, leaving 13 bases between the germline ends. The CDR3 length is 13 residues. The J gene is TRBJ2-7, the V gene TRBV6-5; D uncertain. The specimen was PBMCs, collected before ibrutinib treatment. The TCR originated in a human donor with chronic lymphocytic leukemia. The CDR3 spells CASSLGVEYEQYF. For the CDR3, the DNA is TGTGCCAGCAGCCTTGGGGTCGAGTACGAGCAGTACTTC.